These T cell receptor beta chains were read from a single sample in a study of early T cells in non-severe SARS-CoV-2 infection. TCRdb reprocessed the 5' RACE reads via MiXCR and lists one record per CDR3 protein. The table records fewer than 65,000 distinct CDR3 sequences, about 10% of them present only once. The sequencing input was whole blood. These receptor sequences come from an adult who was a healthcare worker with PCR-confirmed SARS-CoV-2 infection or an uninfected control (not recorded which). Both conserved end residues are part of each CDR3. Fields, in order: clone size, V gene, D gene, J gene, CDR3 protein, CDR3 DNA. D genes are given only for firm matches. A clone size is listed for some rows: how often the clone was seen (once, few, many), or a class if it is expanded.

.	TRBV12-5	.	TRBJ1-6	CASGSPTMGSPLHF	TGTGCTAGTGGTTCCCCGACAATGGGTTCACCCCTCCACTTT
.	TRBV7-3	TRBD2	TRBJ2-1	CASSERLAGYEQFF	TGTGCCAGCAGCGAACGACTAGCGGGTTATGAGCAGTTCTTC
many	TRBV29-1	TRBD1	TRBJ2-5	CSVEIGQGIEETQYF	TGCAGCGTTGAAATCGGACAGGGGATAGAAGAGACCCAGTACTTC
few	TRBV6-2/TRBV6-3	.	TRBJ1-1	CASSPWAGNTEAFF	TGTGCCAGCAGCCCATGGGCAGGGAACACTGAAGCTTTCTTT
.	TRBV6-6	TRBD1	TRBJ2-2	CASARQGGTGELFF	TGTGCCTCGGCGAGACAGGGGGGCACCGGGGAGCTGTTTTTT
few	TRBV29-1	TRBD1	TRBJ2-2	CSVESQGDTGELFF	TGCAGCGTTGAAAGCCAGGGGGACACCGGGGAGCTGTTTTTT
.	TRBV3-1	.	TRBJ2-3	CASSRNSAPDTQYF	TGTGCCAGCAGCCGAAATAGCGCCCCAGATACGCAGTATTTT
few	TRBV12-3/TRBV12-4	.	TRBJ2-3	CASSNRVQSTDTQYF	TGTGCCAGCAGTAACCGGGTTCAGAGCACAGATACGCAGTATTTT
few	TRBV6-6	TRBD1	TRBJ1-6	CASIEGQTFYNSPLHF	TGTGCCAGCATTGAGGGACAGACCTTCTATAATTCACCCCTCCACTTT
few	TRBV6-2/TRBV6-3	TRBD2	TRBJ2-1	CASRKPGLAGGFYVRNEQFF	TGTGCCAGCAGAAAACCGGGACTAGCGGGAGGGTTTTACGTGAGGAATGAGCAGTTCTTC
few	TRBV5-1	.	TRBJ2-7	CASRDRPYEQYF	TGCGCCAGTCGAGACAGACCCTACGAGCAGTACTTC
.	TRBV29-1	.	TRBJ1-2	CSVHTFSRGRSYGYTF	TGCAGCGTTCACACCTTTTCGCGGGGGCGGAGCTATGGCTACACCTTC
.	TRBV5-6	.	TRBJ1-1	CASSFQDSWTEAFF	TGTGCCAGCAGCTTTCAGGACAGTTGGACTGAAGCTTTCTTT
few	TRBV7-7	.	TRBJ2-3	CASSPSTASTDTQYF	TGTGCTAGCAGCCCATCGACCGCTAGCACAGATACGCAGTATTTT
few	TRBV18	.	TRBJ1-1	CASSPQTGSGNTEAFF	TGTGCCAGCTCACCACAGACAGGTTCAGGGAACACTGAAGCTTTCTTT
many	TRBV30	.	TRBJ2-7	CAWSVDTYEQYF	TGTGCCTGGAGTGTTGACACCTACGAGCAGTACTTC
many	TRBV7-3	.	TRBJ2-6	CASSPPGGASGANVLTF	TGTGCCAGCAGCCCACCCGGGGGAGCCTCTGGGGCCAACGTCCTGACTTTC
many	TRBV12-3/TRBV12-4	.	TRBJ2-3	CASNFGTDTQYF	TGTGCCAGCAACTTCGGAACAGATACGCAGTATTTT
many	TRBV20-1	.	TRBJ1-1	CRAREAFF	TGCAGGGCTAGAGAAGCTTTCTTT
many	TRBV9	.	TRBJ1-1	CASGGPEAFF	TGTGCCAGCGGAGGGCCTGAAGCTTTCTTT
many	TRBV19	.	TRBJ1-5	CASSIGTKYQPQHF	TGTGCCAGTAGTATTGGGACAAAGTATCAGCCCCAGCATTTT
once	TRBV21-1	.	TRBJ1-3	CASSRGGTIYF	TGTGCCAGCAGCAGAGGCGGGACCATATATTTT
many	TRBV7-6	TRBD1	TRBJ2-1	CASSNRDRGVDEQFF	TGTGCCAGCAGCAACCGGGACAGGGGGGTCGATGAGCAGTTCTTC
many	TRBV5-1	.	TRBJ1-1	CASSPGTGTNTEAFF	TGCGCCAGCAGCCCTGGGACGGGGACGAACACTGAAGCTTTCTTT
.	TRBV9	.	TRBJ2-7	CASSVGSVSYEQYF	TGTGCCAGCAGCGTAGGCAGTGTTTCCTACGAGCAGTACTTC
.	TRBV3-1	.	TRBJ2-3	CASGRRGTDTQYF	TGTGCCAGCGGGAGGCGGGGCACAGATACGCAGTATTTT
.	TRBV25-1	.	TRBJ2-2	CASRTDTGELFF	TGTGCCAGCAGGACTGACACCGGGGAGCTGTTTTTT
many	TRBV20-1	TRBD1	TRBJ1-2	CSAASGQVFYGYTF	TGCAGTGCTGCTTCGGGACAGGTCTTCTATGGCTACACCTTC
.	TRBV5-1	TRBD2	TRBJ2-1	CASSVHSGRAGSYNEQFF	TGCGCCAGCAGCGTACATAGCGGGAGGGCCGGCTCCTACAATGAGCAGTTCTTC
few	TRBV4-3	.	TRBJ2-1	CASSQEIIAWYNEQFF	TGCGCCAGCAGCCAAGAGATAATAGCGTGGTACAATGAGCAGTTCTTC
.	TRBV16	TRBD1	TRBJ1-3	CASGDREAGNTIYF	TGTGCCAGCGGGGACAGGGAAGCTGGAAACACCATATATTTT
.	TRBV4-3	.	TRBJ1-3	CASSQSPGAGNTIYF	TGCGCCAGCAGCCAATCGCCGGGGGCAGGAAACACCATATATTTT
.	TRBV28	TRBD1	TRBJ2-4	CASSFKFWTGNAKNIQYF	TGTGCCAGCAGTTTTAAATTTTGGACAGGGAACGCCAAAAACATTCAGTACTTC
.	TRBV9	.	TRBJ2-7	CASSPVRYSVLDEQYF	TGTGCCAGCAGCCCAGTAAGGTATAGCGTCCTCGACGAGCAGTACTTC
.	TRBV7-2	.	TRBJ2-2	CASSLVGTGFREDTGELFF	TGTGCCAGCAGCTTAGTCGGGACTGGCTTTAGGGAGGACACCGGGGAGCTGTTTTTT
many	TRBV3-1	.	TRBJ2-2	CASSLKFGGELFF	TGTGCCAGCAGCCTGAAGTTTGGCGGGGAGCTGTTTTTT
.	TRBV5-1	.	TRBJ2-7	CASSVDFSYEQYF	TGCGCCAGCAGCGTGGACTTCTCCTACGAGCAGTACTTC
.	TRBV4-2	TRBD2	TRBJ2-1	CASSPGRDNEQFF	TGTGCCAGCAGCCCAGGGAGGGACAATGAGCAGTTCTTC
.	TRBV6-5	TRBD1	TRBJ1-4	CASSGLGTGNEKLFF	TGTGCCAGCAGTGGCTTGGGGACAGGGAATGAAAAACTGTTTTTT
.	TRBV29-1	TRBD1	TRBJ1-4	CAGGAREKLFF	TGCGCAGGGGGCGCGAGGGAAAAACTGTTTTTT
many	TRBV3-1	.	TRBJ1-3	CASSQDGIMGNTIYF	TGTGCCAGCAGCCAAGATGGGATTATGGGAAACACCATATATTTT
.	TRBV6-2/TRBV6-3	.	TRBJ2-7	CASSWVPYHEQYF	TGTGCCAGCAGTTGGGTTCCTTACCACGAGCAGTACTTC
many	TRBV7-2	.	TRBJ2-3	CASSFLPTDTQYF	TGTGCCAGCAGCTTCTTACCCACAGATACGCAGTATTTT
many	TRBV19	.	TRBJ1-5	CASSRGLGQPQHF	TGTGCCAGTAGCCGGGGTTTGGGACAGCCCCAGCATTTT
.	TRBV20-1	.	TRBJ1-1	CSARPQGSGTEAFF	TGCAGTGCTAGGCCTCAGGGGTCCGGGACTGAAGCTTTCTTT
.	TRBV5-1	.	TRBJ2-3	CASSLWGTDTQYF	TGCGCCAGCAGCTTGTGGGGGACAGATACGCAGTATTTT
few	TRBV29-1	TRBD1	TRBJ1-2	CSATGGNYGYTF	TGCAGCGCGACAGGGGGGAACTATGGCTACACCTTC
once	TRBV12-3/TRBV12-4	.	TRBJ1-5	CASSFEGLNQPQHF	TGTGCCAGCAGTTTCGAGGGTTTGAATCAGCCCCAGCATTTT
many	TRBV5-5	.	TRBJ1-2	CASTPWGNHYGYTF	TGTGCCAGCACCCCATGGGGGAATCACTATGGCTACACCTTC
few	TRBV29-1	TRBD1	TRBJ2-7	CSVRQGYSKEQYF	TGCAGCGTTCGACAGGGATACTCTAAGGAGCAGTACTTC